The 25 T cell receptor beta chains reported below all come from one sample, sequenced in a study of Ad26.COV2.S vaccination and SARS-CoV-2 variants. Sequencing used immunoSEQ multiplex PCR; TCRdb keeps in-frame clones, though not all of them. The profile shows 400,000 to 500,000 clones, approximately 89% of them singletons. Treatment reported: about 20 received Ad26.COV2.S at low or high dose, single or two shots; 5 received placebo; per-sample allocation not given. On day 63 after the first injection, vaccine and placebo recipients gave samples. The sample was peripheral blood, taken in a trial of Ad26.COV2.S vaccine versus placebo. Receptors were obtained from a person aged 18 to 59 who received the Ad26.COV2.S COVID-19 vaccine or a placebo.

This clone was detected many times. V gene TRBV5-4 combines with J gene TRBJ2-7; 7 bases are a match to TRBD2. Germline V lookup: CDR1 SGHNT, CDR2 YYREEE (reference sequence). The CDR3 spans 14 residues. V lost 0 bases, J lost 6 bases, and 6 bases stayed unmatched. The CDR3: CASSLESTGGEQYF. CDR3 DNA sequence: TGTGCCAGCAGCTTGGAGTCAACGGGGGGCGAGCAGTACTTC. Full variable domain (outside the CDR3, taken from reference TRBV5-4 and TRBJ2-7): ETGVTQSPTHLIKTRGQQVTLRCSSQSGHNTVSWYQQALGQGPQFIFQYYREEENGRGNFPPRFSGLQFPNYSSELNVNALELDDSALYLCASSLESTGGEQYFGPGTRLTVT.

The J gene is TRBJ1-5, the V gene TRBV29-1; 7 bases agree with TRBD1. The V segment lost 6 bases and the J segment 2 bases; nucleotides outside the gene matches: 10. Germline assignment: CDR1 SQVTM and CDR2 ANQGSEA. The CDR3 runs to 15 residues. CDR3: CSVALDRVGNQPQHF. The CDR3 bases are TGCAGCGTCGCCCTCGACAGGGTCGGCAATCAGCCCCAGCATTTT.

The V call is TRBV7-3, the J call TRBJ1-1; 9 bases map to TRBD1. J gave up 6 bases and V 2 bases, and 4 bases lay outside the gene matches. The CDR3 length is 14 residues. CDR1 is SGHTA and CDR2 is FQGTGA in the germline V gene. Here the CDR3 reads CASSLRGQGSEAFF. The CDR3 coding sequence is TGTGCCAGCAGCTTACGGGGACAGGGATCTGAAGCTTTCTTT. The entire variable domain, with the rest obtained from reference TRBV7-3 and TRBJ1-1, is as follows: GAGVSQTPSNKVTEKGKYVELRCDPISGHTALYWYRQSLGQGPEFLIYFQGTGAADDSGLPNDRFFAVRPEGSVSTLKIQRTERGDSAVYLCASSLRGQGSEAFFGQGTRLTVV.

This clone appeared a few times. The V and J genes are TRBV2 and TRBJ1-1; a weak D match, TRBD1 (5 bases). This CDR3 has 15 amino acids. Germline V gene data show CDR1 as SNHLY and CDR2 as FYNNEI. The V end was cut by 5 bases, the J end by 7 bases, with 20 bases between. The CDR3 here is CASSHRSRLRGEAFF. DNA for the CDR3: TGTGCCAGCAGTCACAGGTCCCGGCTACGTGGTGAAGCTTTCTTT.

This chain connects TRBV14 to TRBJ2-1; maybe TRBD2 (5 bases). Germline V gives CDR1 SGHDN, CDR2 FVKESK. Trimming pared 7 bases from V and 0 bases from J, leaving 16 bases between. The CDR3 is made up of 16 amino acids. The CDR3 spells CASNSFVGSSYNEQFF. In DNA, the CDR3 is TGTGCCAGCAACTCTTTTGTGGGGAGCTCCTACAATGAGCAGTTCTTC.

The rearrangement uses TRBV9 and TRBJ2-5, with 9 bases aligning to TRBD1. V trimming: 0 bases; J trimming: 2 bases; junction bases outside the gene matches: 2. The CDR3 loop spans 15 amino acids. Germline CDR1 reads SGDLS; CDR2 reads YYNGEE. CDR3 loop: CASSVGGQGQETQYF. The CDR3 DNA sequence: TGTGCCAGCAGCGTAGGAGGACAGGGGCAAGAGACCCAGTACTTC.

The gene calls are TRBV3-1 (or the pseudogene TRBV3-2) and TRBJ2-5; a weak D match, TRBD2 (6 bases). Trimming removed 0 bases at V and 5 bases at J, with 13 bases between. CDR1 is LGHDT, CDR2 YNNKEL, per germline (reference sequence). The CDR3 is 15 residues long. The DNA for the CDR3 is TGTGCCAGCAGCCAAGACGGGGGAAGTTGGGAGACCCAGTACTTC. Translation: CASSQDGGSWETQYF.

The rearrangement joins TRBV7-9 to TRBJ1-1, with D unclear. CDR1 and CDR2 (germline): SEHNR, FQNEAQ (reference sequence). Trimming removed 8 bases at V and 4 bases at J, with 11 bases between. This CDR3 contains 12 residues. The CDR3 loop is CASDLSGTEAFF. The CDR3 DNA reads TGTGCCAGCGACCTTTCCGGCACTGAAGCTTTCTTT. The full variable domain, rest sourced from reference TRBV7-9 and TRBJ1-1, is DTGVSQNPRHKITKRGQNVTFRCDPISEHNRLYWYRQTLGQGPEFLTYFQNEAQLEKSRLLSDRFSAERPKGSFSTLEIQRTEQGDSAMYLCASDLSGTEAFFGQGTRLTVV.

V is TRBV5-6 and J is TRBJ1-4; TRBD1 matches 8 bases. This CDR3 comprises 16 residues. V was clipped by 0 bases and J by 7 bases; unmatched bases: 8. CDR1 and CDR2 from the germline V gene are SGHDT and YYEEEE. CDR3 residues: CASSLGGQGGREKLFF. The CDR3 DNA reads TGTGCCAGCAGCTTGGGCGGACAGGGAGGGCGTGAAAAACTGTTTTTT. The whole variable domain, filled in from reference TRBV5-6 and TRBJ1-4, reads DAGVTQSPTHLIKTRGQQVTLRCSPKSGHDTVSWYQQALGQGPQFIFQYYEEEERQRGNFPDRFSGHQFPNYSSELNVNALLLGDSALYLCASSLGGQGGREKLFFGSGTQLSVL.

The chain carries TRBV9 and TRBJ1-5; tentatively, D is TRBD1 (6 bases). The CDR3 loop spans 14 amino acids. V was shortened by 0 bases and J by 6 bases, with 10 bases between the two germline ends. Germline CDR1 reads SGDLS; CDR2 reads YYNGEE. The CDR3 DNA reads TGTGCCAGCAGCGTAGAGGGGGAGGCTCAGCCCCAGCATTTT. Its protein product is CASSVEGEAQPQHF.

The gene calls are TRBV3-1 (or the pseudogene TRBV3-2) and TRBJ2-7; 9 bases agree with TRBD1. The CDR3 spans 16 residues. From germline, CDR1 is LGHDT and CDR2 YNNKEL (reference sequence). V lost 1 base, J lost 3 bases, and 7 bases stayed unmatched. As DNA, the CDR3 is TGTGCCAGCAGCCAAGTATCACAGGGGGCAATCTACGAGCAGTACGTC. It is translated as CASSQVSQGAIYEQYV.

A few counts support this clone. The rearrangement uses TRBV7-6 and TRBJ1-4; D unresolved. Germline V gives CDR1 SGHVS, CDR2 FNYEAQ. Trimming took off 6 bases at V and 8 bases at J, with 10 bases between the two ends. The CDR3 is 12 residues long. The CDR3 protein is CASSPVGEKLFF. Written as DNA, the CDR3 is TGTGCCAGCAGTCCCGTGGGGGAAAAACTGTTTTTT.

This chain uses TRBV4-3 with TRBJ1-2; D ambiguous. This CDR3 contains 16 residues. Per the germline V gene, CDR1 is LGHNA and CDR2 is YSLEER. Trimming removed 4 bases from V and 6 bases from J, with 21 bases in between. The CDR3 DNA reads TGCGCCAGCAGCCGATGGAACGGGAGAAGCGTGGATGGCTACACCTTC. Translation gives CASSRWNGRSVDGYTF.

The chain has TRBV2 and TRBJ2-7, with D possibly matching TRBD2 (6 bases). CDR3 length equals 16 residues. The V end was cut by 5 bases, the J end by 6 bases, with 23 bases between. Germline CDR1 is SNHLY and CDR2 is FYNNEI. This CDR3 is CASSYVGTAGGTEQYV. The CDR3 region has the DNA TGTGCCAGCAGTTACGTAGGGACTGCCGGTGGGACCGAGCAGTACGTC.

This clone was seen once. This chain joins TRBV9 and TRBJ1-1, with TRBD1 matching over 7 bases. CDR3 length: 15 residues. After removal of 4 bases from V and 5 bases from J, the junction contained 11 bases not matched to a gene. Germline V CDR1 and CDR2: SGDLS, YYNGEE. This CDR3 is CASSPTTGAGTEAFF. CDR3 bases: TGTGCCAGCAGCCCCACTACAGGGGCTGGGACTGAAGCTTTCTTT. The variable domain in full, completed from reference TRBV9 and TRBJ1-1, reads DSGVTQTPKHLITATGQRVTLRCSPRSGDLSVYWYQQSLDQGLQFLIQYYNGEERAKGNILERFSAQQFPDLHSELNLSSLELGDSALYFCASSPTTGAGTEAFFGQGTRLTVV.

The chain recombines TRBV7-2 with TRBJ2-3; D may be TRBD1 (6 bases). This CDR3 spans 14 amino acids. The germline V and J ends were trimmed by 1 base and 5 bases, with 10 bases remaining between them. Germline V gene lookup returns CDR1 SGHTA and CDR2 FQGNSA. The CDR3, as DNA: TGTGCCAGCAGCTTAGAGGCAGGGGAAGATACGCAGTATTTT. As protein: CASSLEAGEDTQYF.

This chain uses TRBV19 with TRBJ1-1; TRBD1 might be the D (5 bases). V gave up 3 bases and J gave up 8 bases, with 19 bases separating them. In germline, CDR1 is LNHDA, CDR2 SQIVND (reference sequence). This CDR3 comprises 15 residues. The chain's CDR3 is CASSIPRFGGREAFF. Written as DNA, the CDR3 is TGTGCCAGTAGTATCCCGCGGTTCGGGGGAAGAGAAGCTTTCTTT.

DNA of the CDR3: TGTGCCAGTAGCCGCCCATCGGGTACAGATACGCAGTATTTT. Amino acids: CASSRPSGTDTQYF. The chain links TRBV19 to TRBJ2-3, with D hard to call. Germline V gene lookup returns CDR1 LNHDA and CDR2 SQIVND (reference sequence). The V end lost 6 bases, the J end lost 3 bases, and 13 bases lay between the germline ends. The CDR3 sequence is 14 residues long. Full variable domain (remainder filled in from reference TRBV19 and TRBJ2-3): DGGITQSPKYLFRKEGQNVTLSCEQNLNHDAMYWYRQDPGQGLRLIYYSQIVNDFQKGDIAEGYSVSREKKESFPLTVTSAQKNPTAFYLCASSRPSGTDTQYFGPGTRLTVL.

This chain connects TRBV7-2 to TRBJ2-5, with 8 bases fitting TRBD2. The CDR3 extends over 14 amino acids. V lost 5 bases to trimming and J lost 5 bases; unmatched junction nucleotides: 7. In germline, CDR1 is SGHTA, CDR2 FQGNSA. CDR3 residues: CASSLRGGHETQYF. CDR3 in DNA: TGTGCCAGCAGCCTACGGGGGGGCCATGAGACCCAGTACTTC. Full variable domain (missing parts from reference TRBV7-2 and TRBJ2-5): GAGVSQSPSNKVTEKGKDVELRCDPISGHTALYWYRQSLGQGLEFLIYFQGNSAPDKSGLPSDRFSAERTGGSVSTLTIQRTQQEDSAVYLCASSLRGGHETQYFGPGTRLLVL.

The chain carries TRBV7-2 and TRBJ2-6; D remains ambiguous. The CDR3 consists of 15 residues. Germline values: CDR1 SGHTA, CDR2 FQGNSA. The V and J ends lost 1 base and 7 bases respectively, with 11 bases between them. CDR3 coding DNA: TGTGCCAGCAGCTTAGGGTTAACCTCCGCCAACGTCCTGACTTTC. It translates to CASSLGLTSANVLTF.

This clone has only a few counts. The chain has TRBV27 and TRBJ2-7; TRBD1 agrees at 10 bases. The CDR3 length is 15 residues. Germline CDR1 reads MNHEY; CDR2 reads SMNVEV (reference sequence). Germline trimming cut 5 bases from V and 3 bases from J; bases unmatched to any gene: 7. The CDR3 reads CASSLGTGAYYEQYF. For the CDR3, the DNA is TGTGCCAGCAGTCTAGGGACAGGGGCCTACTACGAGCAGTACTTC.

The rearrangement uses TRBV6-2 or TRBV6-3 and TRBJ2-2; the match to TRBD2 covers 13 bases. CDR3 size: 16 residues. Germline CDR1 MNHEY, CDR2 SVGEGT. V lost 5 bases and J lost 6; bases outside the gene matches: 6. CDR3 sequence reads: CASSLLAGGGSGELFF. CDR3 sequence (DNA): TGTGCCAGCAGTCTACTAGCGGGAGGGGGATCCGGGGAGCTGTTTTTT.

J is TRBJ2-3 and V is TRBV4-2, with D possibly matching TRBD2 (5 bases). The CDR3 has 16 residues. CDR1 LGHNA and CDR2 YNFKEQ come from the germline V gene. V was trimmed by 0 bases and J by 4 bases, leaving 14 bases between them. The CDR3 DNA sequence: TGTGCCAGCAGCCAAGACGTAGTTGAGGGTCCAGATACGCAGTATTTT. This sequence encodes CASSQDVVEGPDTQYF.

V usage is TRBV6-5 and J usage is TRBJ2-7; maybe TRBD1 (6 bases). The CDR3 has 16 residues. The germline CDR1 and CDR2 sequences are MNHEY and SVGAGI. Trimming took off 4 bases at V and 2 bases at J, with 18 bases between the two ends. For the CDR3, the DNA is TGTGCCAGCAGTTTCTCCGCCGGGCAGGGGACCTACGAGCAGTACTTC. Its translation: CASSFSAGQGTYEQYF.

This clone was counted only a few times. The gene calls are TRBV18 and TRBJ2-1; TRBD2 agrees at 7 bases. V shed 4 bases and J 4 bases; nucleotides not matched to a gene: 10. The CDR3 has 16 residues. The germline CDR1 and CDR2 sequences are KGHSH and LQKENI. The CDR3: CASSRLADTLYNEQFF. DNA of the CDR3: TGTGCCAGCTCACGACTAGCAGATACCCTTTACAATGAGCAGTTCTTC.